These 11 T cell receptor beta chains were all obtained from the same sample, sequenced in a study of Ad26.COV2.S vaccination and SARS-CoV-2 variants. The treatment denotes: 19 received Ad26.COV2.S at low or high dose, single or two shots; 5 received placebo; per-sample allocation not given. Sample collection was performed on day 63 after the first vaccine or placebo injection. Assay used: immunoSEQ multiplex PCR; TCRdb lists only in-frame clones, some missing. The sample includes fewer than 300,000 clones, approximately 87% of them seen just once. Sample: peripheral blood, taken in a trial of Ad26.COV2.S vaccine versus placebo. The receptor set was obtained from a person between 18 and 60 years old who received the Ad26.COV2.S COVID-19 vaccine or a placebo.

The chain recombines TRBV5-1 with TRBJ2-6; possibly TRBD2 for D (5 bases). CDR1 is SGHRS and CDR2 is YFSETQ in the germline V gene. The ends were cut back, 4 bases at V and 9 bases at J, with 17 bases in the middle. The length of the CDR3 is 15 residues. The CDR3 here is CASSPGPGRGNVLTF. DNA of the CDR3: TGCGCCAGCAGCCCCGGGCCAGGCCGGGGCAACGTCCTGACTTTC.

This rearrangement joins TRBV2 to TRBJ2-7, with D uncertain. V lost 5 bases and J lost 0, with 17 bases in between. In germline, CDR1 is SNHLY, CDR2 FYNNEI. The CDR3 covers 16 residues. CDR3 nucleotides: TGTGCCAGCAGTCAACACCTTCAGCTTAACTCCTACGAGCAGTACTTC. This gives the protein CASSQHLQLNSYEQYF.

This sequence joins TRBV5-1 and TRBJ2-7; the D is unclear. V gave up 1 base and J gave up 0 bases, with 8 bases separating them. Germline V gene data show CDR1 as SGHRS and CDR2 as YFSETQ. This CDR3 has 14 residues. For the CDR3, the DNA is TGCGCCAGCAGCTTGCAGTACAACTCCTACGAGCAGTACTTC. Amino acids: CASSLQYNSYEQYF. The full variable domain, with the rest looked up from reference TRBV5-1 and TRBJ2-7, is KAGVTQTPRYLIKTRGQQVTLSCSPISGHRSVSWYQQTPGQGLQFLFEYFSETQRNKGNFPGRFSGRQFSNSRSEMNVSTLELGDSALYLCASSLQYNSYEQYFGPGTRLTVT.

The genes are TRBV19 and TRBJ1-2; 8 positions agree with TRBD1. CDR3 length equals 14 residues. Germline trimming cut 4 bases from V and 4 bases from J; bases unmatched to any gene: 5. Per germline, CDR1 LNHDA and CDR2 SQIVND (reference sequence). Written as DNA, the CDR3 is TGTGCCAGTAGTACCCAGGGGGCGGGCTATGGCTACACCTTC. Translating gives CASSTQGAGYGYTF.

The rearrangement uses TRBV7-9 and TRBJ1-2; D uncertain. The CDR3 is 14 residues long. Trimming took 2 bases from V and 4 from J, leaving 11 bases between them. The germline V gene encodes CDR1 SEHNR and CDR2 FQNEAQ (reference sequence). CDR3 DNA: TGTGCCAGCAGCTTAATTGGACCCCCCTATGGCTACACCTTC. Its translation is CASSLIGPPYGYTF.

V gene TRBV6-4 combines with J gene TRBJ2-5, with no clear D. Trimming removed 7 bases from V and 5 bases from J, with 17 bases in between. From germline, CDR1 is MRHNA and CDR2 SNTAGT. CDR3 size: 14 residues. The CDR3 DNA reads as TGTGCCAGCATGGAGTTTCTTTCTCTTGAGACCCAGTACTTC. Protein sequence: CASMEFLSLETQYF.

This rearrangement joins TRBV2 to TRBJ1-5; no reliable D call. V was shortened by 4 bases and J by 7 bases, with 14 bases between the two germline ends. The CDR3 covers 14 residues. The germline gives CDR1 SNHLY, CDR2 FYNNEI. The CDR3 nucleotides are TGTGCCAGCAGTGTAGAGGGAACTCGGCAGCCCCAGCATTTT. It yields the protein CASSVEGTRQPQHF.

This chain links TRBV12-2 with TRBJ2-1; the table's D call, TRBD2, has no DNA check behind it. TRBV12-2 is given as a pseudogene. CDR3 length: 14 residues. The DNA for the CDR3 is TGTGCAAGTCGCTACAACCCTTGGAGCGATGAGCAGTTCTTC. Protein sequence: CASRYNPWSDEQFF.

The chain is built from TRBV5-8 and TRBJ2-2; 8 positions match TRBD1. The CDR3 has 15 residues. Losses at the gene ends were 1 base for V and 5 bases for J; bases not matched to a gene: 4. Per germline, CDR1 SGHTS and CDR2 YDEGEE. The CDR3 loop is CASSLFTGGTGELFF. The DNA of the CDR3 is TGTGCCAGCAGCTTGTTCACAGGGGGAACCGGGGAGCTGTTTTTT.

This clone has a single count. The rearrangement uses TRBV10-2 and TRBJ2-2, with 9 bases fitting TRBD1. Trimming at V came to 8 bases and at J to 1 base, leaving 8 bases not matched to a gene. This CDR3 has 16 amino acids. The germline V gene has CDR1 WSHSY and CDR2 SAAADI. The CDR3 nucleotides read TGCGCCAGCGGGACAGGGCCTTCTGGGAACACCGGGGAGCTGTTTTTT. This sequence encodes CASGTGPSGNTGELFF.

The chain combines TRBV10-3 with TRBJ2-7; 10 bases match TRBD1. The CDR3 consists of 13 residues. Losses at the gene ends were 7 bases for V and 5 bases for J; bases not matched to a gene: 5. Looked up from germline, CDR1 is ENHRY and CDR2 is SYGVKD. The CDR3 DNA reads as TGTGCCATCACTGACAGGGGGCAGAACGAGCAGTACTTC. Residues: CAITDRGQNEQYF.